Reported below is one T cell receptor beta chain. No antigen is known for it. This record belongs to a study of T cells in tumors after PD-1 blockade. General observations from the study: Blood contained about 44% of the tumor's TCR clonotypes.

Template: tumor biopsy or peripheral blood genomic DNA, about 616-6,004 ng per sample. The CDR3 has 13 residues. V was clipped by 6 bases and J by 3 bases, with 12 bases between them. CDR1 and CDR2 (germline): SGHRS, YFSETQ. Repertoires were generated with immunoSEQ multiplex PCR, while TCRdb's copy carries only in-frame clones and drops some. This table holds tens of thousands of clones, about 74% found once. The sequencing here drew on PBMCs, taken after anti-PD-1 treatment. This chain connects TRBV5-1 to TRBJ2-5; possible D gene TRBD2, 6 bases. The clonotype originates from a human donor with basal cell carcinoma. The CDR3 nucleotides read TGCGCCAGCACCAACGGCGGGAAAGAGACCCAGTACTTC. Protein sequence: CASTNGGKETQYF.